This T cell receptor (beta chain) was identified during a study of tumour-infiltrating T cells in Burkitt lymphoma. The wider study: Overall and progression-free survival were predicted by productive clonality.

The V gene's germline CDR1 is MGHRA and CDR2 YSYEKL. The CDR3 sequence is 17 residues long. V gave up 4 bases and J gave up 0 bases; unmatched junction bases: 7. Profiled with immunoSEQ multiplex PCR; TCRdb holds only in-frame clones, not every one. The table shows several thousand clones, with 10% occurring only once. This sequence originates from a human donor with diffuse large B-cell lymphoma. The J gene is TRBJ2-4, the V gene TRBV4-1; 9 bases line up with TRBD1. The sequencing sample was made of tumor tissue. CDR3 sequence (DNA): TGCGCCAGCAGCCGACCCGGGACAGGGACAGCCAAAAACATTCAGTACTTC. Its protein is CASSRPGTGTAKNIQYF.